This T cell receptor beta chain stems from a study of shared clonotypes between healthy human individuals. On the study more broadly: CD4 naive cells filled three plates per donor, CD4 memory three, CD8 naive two and CD8 memory one. Study results and limitations: Even with large depth, rarefaction showed that sorted-subset sequencing was incomplete. Non-shared clonotypes were found to have lower generation probabilities than the clonotypes that were shared by all four of the sorted-subset donors.

Sorted-subset replicate PCR reactions contained 200 to 250 ng DNA, corresponding to approximately 30,000 T cell genomes. Repertoires were generated with immunoSEQ multiplex PCR, while TCRdb's copy carries only in-frame clones and drops some. This table has some 2,000,000 clones, around 96% appearing once. In the case of this clone: Antigen unknown.

After removal of 5 bases from V and 4 bases from J, the junction contained 8 bases not matched to a gene. The CDR3 extends over 15 amino acids. The V gene's germline CDR1 is SGHAT and CDR2 FQDESV (reference sequence). The naive CD8 fraction comprised CD45RO-negative cells positively selected for CCR7 and excluded terminally differentiated effector memory CD45RA+ cells. This chain links TRBV11-1 with TRBJ2-1, with 7 bases aligning to TRBD1. The specimen sequenced was naive CD8+ T cells sorted from blood. This receptor was identified in a man between 18 and 29 years old in good health. The CDR3 nucleotides read TGTGCCAGCAGCGCCTCCGGGACAGAATACAATGAGCAGTTCTTC. Translated, it gives CASSASGTEYNEQFF.